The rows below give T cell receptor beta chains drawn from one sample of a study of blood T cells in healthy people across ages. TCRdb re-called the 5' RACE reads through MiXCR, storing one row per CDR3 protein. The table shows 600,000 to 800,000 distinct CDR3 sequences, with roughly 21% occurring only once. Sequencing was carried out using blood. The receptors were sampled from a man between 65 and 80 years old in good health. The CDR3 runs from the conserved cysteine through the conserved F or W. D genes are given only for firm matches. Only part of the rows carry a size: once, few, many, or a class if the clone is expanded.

cdr3_nt: TGCAGTGCTGTAACACCAACCGCCTACGAGCAGTACTTC
cdr3_aa: CSAVTPTAYEQYF
d_call: -
clone_size: -
v_call: TRBV20-1
j_call: TRBJ2-7

cdr3_nt: TGCGCCAGCAGCCAAGATATAGGGAGAGATACGCAGTATTTT
cdr3_aa: CASSQDIGRDTQYF
d_call: -
clone_size: -
v_call: TRBV4-3
j_call: TRBJ2-3

cdr3_nt: TGTGCCAGCAGCCCCGGGGGCCACAGAATATCCTACGAGCAGTACTTC
cdr3_aa: CASSPGGHRISYEQYF
d_call: -
clone_size: -
v_call: TRBV7-3
j_call: TRBJ2-7

cdr3_nt: TGTGCCAGCAGGGACAGGGGGAACTATGGCTACACCTTC
cdr3_aa: CASRDRGNYGYTF
d_call: TRBD1
clone_size: -
v_call: TRBV2
j_call: TRBJ1-2

cdr3_nt: TGTGCCGTCGGCCGGGCCGTCTCCTACAATGAGCAGTTCTTC
cdr3_aa: CAVGRAVSYNEQFF
d_call: -
clone_size: -
v_call: TRBV25-1
j_call: TRBJ2-1

cdr3_nt: TGTGCCAGCAGCCCTCCGGGACCGTCAAACTATGGCTACACCTTC
cdr3_aa: CASSPPGPSNYGYTF
d_call: -
clone_size: few
v_call: TRBV14
j_call: TRBJ1-2

cdr3_nt: TGCAGCGCTGAAGGGCCCGGGCGGGAGGGCTCCTACAATGAGCAGTTCTTC
cdr3_aa: CSAEGPGREGSYNEQFF
d_call: TRBD2
clone_size: few
v_call: TRBV29-1
j_call: TRBJ2-1

cdr3_nt: TGTGCCAGCAGCCCTGTTCTAGACCACGAGCAGTACTTC
cdr3_aa: CASSPVLDHEQYF
d_call: -
clone_size: many
v_call: TRBV7-6
j_call: TRBJ2-7

cdr3_nt: TGCGGCGTTACGGGGGGCGCGGGCACTGAAGCTTTCTTT
cdr3_aa: CGVTGGAGTEAFF
d_call: -
clone_size: few
v_call: TRBV29-1
j_call: TRBJ1-1

cdr3_nt: TGCAGCGTTGAACGGCCCAAGCTAGCGGGTGGCACGGATACGCAGTATTTT
cdr3_aa: CSVERPKLAGGTDTQYF
d_call: TRBD2
clone_size: -
v_call: TRBV29-1
j_call: TRBJ2-3

cdr3_nt: TGTGCCAGCAGTGCCGGGACTAGCGGGAGAGGGGTCAATGAGCAGTTCTTC
cdr3_aa: CASSAGTSGRGVNEQFF
d_call: TRBD2
clone_size: few
v_call: TRBV12-3/TRBV12-4
j_call: TRBJ2-1

cdr3_nt: TGTGCCAGCAGCCCTCAACTAGCGGGAGCTCTCGGTGAGCAGTTCTTC
cdr3_aa: CASSPQLAGALGEQFF
d_call: TRBD2
clone_size: once
v_call: TRBV7-2
j_call: TRBJ2-1

cdr3_nt: TGTGCCAGCAGTCATCCTGCAACAGATACGCAGTATTTT
cdr3_aa: CASSHPATDTQYF
d_call: -
clone_size: few
v_call: TRBV28
j_call: TRBJ2-3

cdr3_nt: TGTGCCAGCAGCGTAGCGACCTACTACGAGCAGTACTTC
cdr3_aa: CASSVATYYEQYF
d_call: -
clone_size: -
v_call: TRBV7-6
j_call: TRBJ2-7

cdr3_nt: TGCGCCAGCAGCCAACAACTAGCGGGAGGGCCCACCGGGGAGCTGTTTTTT
cdr3_aa: CASSQQLAGGPTGELFF
d_call: TRBD2
clone_size: -
v_call: TRBV4-1
j_call: TRBJ2-2

cdr3_nt: TGTGCCAGCAGTTGGACTCCTCTTGGGGAGACCCAGTACTTC
cdr3_aa: CASSWTPLGETQYF
d_call: -
clone_size: many
v_call: TRBV28
j_call: TRBJ2-5

cdr3_nt: TGCAGTGCTAGGACTAGCGGGAGATTGAGTGAGCAGTTCTTC
cdr3_aa: CSARTSGRLSEQFF
d_call: TRBD2
clone_size: few
v_call: TRBV20-1
j_call: TRBJ2-1

cdr3_nt: TGTGCCAGCAGTTGGAATCCGGGGACAGGGTGGTATGAGCAGTTCTTC
cdr3_aa: CASSWNPGTGWYEQFF
d_call: TRBD1
clone_size: -
v_call: TRBV12-3/TRBV12-4
j_call: TRBJ2-1

cdr3_nt: TGTGCCAGCAGTGAGGGGACAGGGTCAACTAATGAAAAACTGTTTTTT
cdr3_aa: CASSEGTGSTNEKLFF
d_call: TRBD1
clone_size: few
v_call: TRBV25-1
j_call: TRBJ1-4

cdr3_nt: TGTGCCAGCTCAATAGGAGGTGTCTATGGCTACACCTTC
cdr3_aa: CASSIGGVYGYTF
d_call: -
clone_size: once
v_call: TRBV25-1
j_call: TRBJ1-2

cdr3_nt: TGTGCCAGCAAAAAAACCCCGGACAGGTCCAACCAAGCTTTCTTT
cdr3_aa: CASKKTPDRSNQAFF
d_call: TRBD1
clone_size: many
v_call: TRBV6-6
j_call: TRBJ1-1

cdr3_nt: TGCGCCAGCAGCCAAAGTATACTAGCGGGAGTAGAGACCCAGTACTTC
cdr3_aa: CASSQSILAGVETQYF
d_call: TRBD2
clone_size: -
v_call: TRBV4-1
j_call: TRBJ2-5

cdr3_nt: TGTGCCAGCAGCCAAGGACTAGCGGGAGGATCGCGCGAGCAGTACTTC
cdr3_aa: CASSQGLAGGSREQYF
d_call: TRBD2
clone_size: -
v_call: TRBV5-5
j_call: TRBJ2-7

cdr3_nt: TGTGCCAGCAGCTTGACTAGTCGGCGACAAGAGACCCAGTACTTC
cdr3_aa: CASSLTSRRQETQYF
d_call: -
clone_size: -
v_call: TRBV7-2
j_call: TRBJ2-5

cdr3_nt: TGTGCCAGCAGTTACGGCACTAATGAAAAACTGTTTTTT
cdr3_aa: CASSYGTNEKLFF
d_call: -
clone_size: -
v_call: TRBV28
j_call: TRBJ1-4

cdr3_nt: TGCGCCAGCAGCCCCCCGGACAGGGTGTCCTACGAGCAGTACTTC
cdr3_aa: CASSPPDRVSYEQYF
d_call: TRBD1
clone_size: -
v_call: TRBV4-1
j_call: TRBJ2-7

cdr3_nt: TGCAGTGCTAGGACCGGGACTAGCGGGCTTTTGGGCTACGAGCAGTACTTC
cdr3_aa: CSARTGTSGLLGYEQYF
d_call: TRBD2
clone_size: -
v_call: TRBV20-1
j_call: TRBJ2-7

cdr3_nt: TGTGCCAGCAGCCTCAGTGACGGATCAGAGACCCAGTACTTC
cdr3_aa: CASSLSDGSETQYF
d_call: -
clone_size: few
v_call: TRBV7-9
j_call: TRBJ2-5

cdr3_nt: TGTGCCAGCAGTGATGGGGTCCCTGGGGCCAACGTCCTGACTTTC
cdr3_aa: CASSDGVPGANVLTF
d_call: -
clone_size: few
v_call: TRBV2
j_call: TRBJ2-6

cdr3_nt: TGTGCCAGCAGTGCCAATGACAGGGGGTCAGAGACCCAGTACTTC
cdr3_aa: CASSANDRGSETQYF
d_call: TRBD1
clone_size: few
v_call: TRBV6-1
j_call: TRBJ2-5

cdr3_nt: TGTGCCAGCCGCCCCCATAGCTCCTACGAGCAGTACTTC
cdr3_aa: CASRPHSSYEQYF
d_call: -
clone_size: -
v_call: TRBV28
j_call: TRBJ2-7

cdr3_nt: TGTGCCAGCAGCTCCGAGGGGAAAAAACTGTTTTTT
cdr3_aa: CASSSEGKKLFF
d_call: -
clone_size: many
v_call: TRBV6-5
j_call: TRBJ1-4

cdr3_nt: TGCGCCAGCAGGAAACTAGCGGGTGGTCCAGATACGCAGTATTTT
cdr3_aa: CASRKLAGGPDTQYF
d_call: TRBD2
clone_size: few
v_call: TRBV4-1
j_call: TRBJ2-3

cdr3_nt: TGTGCCAGCAGTTCCCTGGACGTAGCCAAAAACATTCAGTACTTC
cdr3_aa: CASSSLDVAKNIQYF
d_call: -
clone_size: -
v_call: TRBV6-2/TRBV6-3
j_call: TRBJ2-4

cdr3_nt: TGTGCCAGCAGTTCCATATCCCCTCTCTACGAGCAGTACTTC
cdr3_aa: CASSSISPLYEQYF
d_call: -
clone_size: -
v_call: TRBV28
j_call: TRBJ2-7

cdr3_nt: TGCAGCGTTTTACGAGAGGTTTACGAGCAGTACTTC
cdr3_aa: CSVLREVYEQYF
d_call: -
clone_size: -
v_call: TRBV29-1
j_call: TRBJ2-7

cdr3_nt: TGCGCCAGCAGCCAGCGGGACTTAATTATCTACGAGCAGTACTTC
cdr3_aa: CASSQRDLIIYEQYF
d_call: -
clone_size: few
v_call: TRBV4-1
j_call: TRBJ2-7

cdr3_nt: TGTGCCAGCAGTTTATTCCTAGCGGGGGCCCGCAATGAGCAGTTCTTC
cdr3_aa: CASSLFLAGARNEQFF
d_call: TRBD2
clone_size: -
v_call: TRBV28
j_call: TRBJ2-1

cdr3_nt: TGTGCCAGCAGGCTAGCCGGTTCGGGGGGAGATGGAAACACCATATATTTT
cdr3_aa: CASRLAGSGGDGNTIYF
d_call: -
clone_size: -
v_call: TRBV6-1
j_call: TRBJ1-3

cdr3_nt: TGCAGTGCGAGGATACAGGGTCAAAACATTCAGTACTTC
cdr3_aa: CSARIQGQNIQYF
d_call: -
clone_size: -
v_call: TRBV20-1
j_call: TRBJ2-4

cdr3_nt: TGTGCCAGCAGTTTGCGGGGTTTATACGAGCAGTACTTC
cdr3_aa: CASSLRGLYEQYF
d_call: -
clone_size: many
v_call: TRBV6-2/TRBV6-3
j_call: TRBJ2-7

cdr3_nt: TGCAGTGCTGATAGACCCGGGACAGGGGATGGGGAGACCCAGTACTTC
cdr3_aa: CSADRPGTGDGETQYF
d_call: TRBD1
clone_size: -
v_call: TRBV20-1
j_call: TRBJ2-5

cdr3_nt: TGTGCCAGCAGTCTCGGGAGGGCCCGGATAAATGAGCAGTTCTTC
cdr3_aa: CASSLGRARINEQFF
d_call: TRBD2
clone_size: -
v_call: TRBV27
j_call: TRBJ2-1

cdr3_nt: TGTGCCAGCAGCCTCGACCCGTATGGCTACACCTTC
cdr3_aa: CASSLDPYGYTF
d_call: -
clone_size: -
v_call: TRBV7-2
j_call: TRBJ1-2

cdr3_nt: TGTGCCAGCAGCCCCTCTGACGAGCAGTACTTC
cdr3_aa: CASSPSDEQYF
d_call: -
clone_size: few
v_call: TRBV6-1
j_call: TRBJ2-7

cdr3_nt: TGCAGCGTTGCGGGACAGGGGTTCAATGAGCAGTTCTTC
cdr3_aa: CSVAGQGFNEQFF
d_call: TRBD1
clone_size: many
v_call: TRBV29-1
j_call: TRBJ2-1

cdr3_nt: TGCAGTGCCCCTAAGACATTCTCAAAAAGTTACGAGCAGTACTTC
cdr3_aa: CSAPKTFSKSYEQYF
d_call: -
clone_size: -
v_call: TRBV20-1
j_call: TRBJ2-7

cdr3_nt: TGTGCCAGCAGCCCGGACAAGACGCTCACCGGGGAGCTGTTTTTT
cdr3_aa: CASSPDKTLTGELFF
d_call: -
clone_size: few
v_call: TRBV5-6
j_call: TRBJ2-2

cdr3_nt: TGTGCCAGCAGTACAGCGGGAGGGCCGGCAGATACGCAGTATTTT
cdr3_aa: CASSTAGGPADTQYF
d_call: TRBD2
clone_size: -
v_call: TRBV6-1
j_call: TRBJ2-3